This T cell receptor (beta chain) was identified during a study of cytomegalovirus exposure and HLA in healthy donors. About the research overall: A preliminary data release comprised 80 million to 95 million unique TCRs obtained from HLA-typed donors.

CDR3 length: 16 amino acids. Germline loops: CDR1 ENHRY, CDR2 SYGVKD. V gave up 3 bases and J gave up 2 bases; unmatched junction bases: 3. A word on this clone: Its antigen remains unknown.

Study observations and caveats: Reports credit the classifier with highly specific, highly sensitive diagnosis of cytomegalovirus status. Immune exposure information available was restricted to CMV serostatus. Presence/absence analyses assumed roughly uniform sequencing depth across donors, which may not hold.

It was with 60 Vbeta and 13 Jbeta primers that the PCR ran. Profiling relied on immunoSEQ multiplex PCR, and the TCRdb table lists in-frame clones only, not all of them. The sample lists some 160,000 clones, 65% to 80% occurring once. The V and J genes are TRBV10-3 and TRBJ2-5, with TRBD2 identical over 13 bases. The TCR comes from a woman in her 30s in good health and CMV-seronegative. Sequenced sample: PBMCs. CDR3 DNA: TGTGCCATCAGTGAAGGACTAGCGGGAGAACAAGAGACCCAGTACTTC. Translation gives CAISEGLAGEQETQYF.